The present T cell receptor beta chain was sequenced within a study of cytomegalovirus exposure and HLA in healthy donors. Assay used: immunoSEQ multiplex PCR; TCRdb lists only in-frame clones, some missing. The sample contains 150,000 to 200,000 clones, roughly 86% of which appear only once. This clone was detected once. The CDR3 loop spans 13 amino acids. The V gene lost 4 bases and the J gene lost 3 bases, with 10 bases spanning the gap. Germline V gene lookup returns CDR1 SGHRS and CDR2 YFSETQ. The donors were part of the validation cohort, which consisted of roughly 110 subjects and was separate from the first cohort of 666 subjects.

The chain joins TRBV5-1 to TRBJ1-1; perhaps TRBD1 as D (6 bases). The sequence derives from a woman between 18 and 30 years old in good health and CMV-seronegative. The source material was PBMCs. CDR3 protein: CASSTYRDTEAFF. The CDR3 DNA reads TGCGCCAGCAGCACATACAGGGACACTGAAGCTTTCTTT.